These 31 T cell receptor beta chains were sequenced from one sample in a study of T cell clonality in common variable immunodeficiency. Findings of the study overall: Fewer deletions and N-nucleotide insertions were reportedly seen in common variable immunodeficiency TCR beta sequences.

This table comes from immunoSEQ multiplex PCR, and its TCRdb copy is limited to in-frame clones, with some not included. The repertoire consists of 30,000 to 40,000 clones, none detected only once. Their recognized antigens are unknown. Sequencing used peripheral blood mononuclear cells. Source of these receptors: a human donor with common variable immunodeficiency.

CDR3 amino acids: CASSRDRGKEKLFF. The CDR3 bases that were read are TGTGCCAGCAGCCGAGACAGGGGAAAGGAAAAA. The chain recombines TRBV7-9 with TRBJ1-4; TRBD1 matches 8 bases. With the read ending 3 residues before the CDR3 end, the germline J gene is used to fill in that end. Germline-derived CDR1 and CDR2 are SEHNR and FQNEAQ (reference sequence). V lost 5 bases, J lost 8 bases, and 7 bases stayed unmatched. CDR3 size: 14 residues.

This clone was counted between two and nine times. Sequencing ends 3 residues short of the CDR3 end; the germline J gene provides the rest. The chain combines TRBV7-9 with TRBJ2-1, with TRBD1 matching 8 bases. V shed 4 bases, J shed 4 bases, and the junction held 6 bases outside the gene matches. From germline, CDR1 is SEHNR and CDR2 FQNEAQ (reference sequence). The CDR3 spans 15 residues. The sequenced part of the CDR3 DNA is TGTGCCAGCAGCTCGACAGGGGTGGCATACAATGAG. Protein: CASSSTGVAYNE. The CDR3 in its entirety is CASSSTGVAYNEQFF.

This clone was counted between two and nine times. CDR3 bases read: TGTGCCAGCAGCTCCTCCGTCCAGGGGGGAAACACC. It yields the protein CASSSSVQGGNT. The CDR3 as a whole reads CASSSSVQGGNTIYF. This chain links TRBV7-9 with TRBJ1-3; D may be TRBD1 (6 bases). Read sequence stops 3 residues before the CDR3 end, and the germline J gene provides the missing end. The CDR3 is 15 amino acids. V was cut by 4 bases and J by 4 bases, with 14 bases left in between. Germline lookup yields CDR1 SEHNR and CDR2 FQNEAQ (reference sequence). The complete variable domain, with remaining parts taken from reference TRBV7-9 and TRBJ1-3, reads DTGVSQNPRHKITKRGQNVTFRCDPISEHNRLYWYRQTLGQGPEFLTYFQNEAQLEKSRLLSDRFSAERPKGSFSTLEIQRTEQGDSAMYLCASSSSVQGGNTIYFGEGSWLTVV.

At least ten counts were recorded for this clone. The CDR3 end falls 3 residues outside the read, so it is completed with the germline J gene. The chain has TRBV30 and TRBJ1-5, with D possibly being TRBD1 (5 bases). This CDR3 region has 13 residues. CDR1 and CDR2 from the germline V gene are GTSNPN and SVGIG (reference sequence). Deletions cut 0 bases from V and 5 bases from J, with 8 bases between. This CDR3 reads CAWSVEGYQPQHF. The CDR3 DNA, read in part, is TGTGCCTGGAGTGTAGAGGGGTATCAGCCC.

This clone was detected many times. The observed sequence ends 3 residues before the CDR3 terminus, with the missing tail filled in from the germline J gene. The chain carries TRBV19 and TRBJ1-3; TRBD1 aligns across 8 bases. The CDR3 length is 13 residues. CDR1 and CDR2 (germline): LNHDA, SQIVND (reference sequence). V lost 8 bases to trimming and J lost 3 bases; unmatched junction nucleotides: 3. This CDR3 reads CASGTGGGNTIYF. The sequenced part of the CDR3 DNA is TGTGCCAGTGGGACAGGTGGTGGAAACACC.

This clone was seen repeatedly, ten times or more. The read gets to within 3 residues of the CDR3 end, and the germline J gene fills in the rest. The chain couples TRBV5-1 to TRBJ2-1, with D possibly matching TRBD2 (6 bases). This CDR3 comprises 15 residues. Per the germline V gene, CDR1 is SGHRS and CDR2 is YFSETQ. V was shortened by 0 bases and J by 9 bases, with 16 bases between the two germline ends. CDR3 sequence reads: CASSLEGGAVGEQFF. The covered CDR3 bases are TGCGCCAGCAGCTTGGAGGGCGGGGCGGTCGGTGAG.

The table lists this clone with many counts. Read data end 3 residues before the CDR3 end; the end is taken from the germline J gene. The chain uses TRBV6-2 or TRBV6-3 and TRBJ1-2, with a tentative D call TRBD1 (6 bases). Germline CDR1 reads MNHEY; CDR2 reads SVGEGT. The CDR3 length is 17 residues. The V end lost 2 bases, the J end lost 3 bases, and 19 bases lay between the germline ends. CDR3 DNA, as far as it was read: TGTGCCAGCAGTTACGCCCGGGCAGGGGAAATTGACTATGGC. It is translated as CASSYARAGEIDYG. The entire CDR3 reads CASSYARAGEIDYGYTF.

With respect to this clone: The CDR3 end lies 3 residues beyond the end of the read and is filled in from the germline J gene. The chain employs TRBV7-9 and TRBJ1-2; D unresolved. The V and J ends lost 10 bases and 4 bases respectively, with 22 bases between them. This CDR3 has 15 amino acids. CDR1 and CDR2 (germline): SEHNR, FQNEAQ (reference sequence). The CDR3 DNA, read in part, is TGTGCCATCCTGGAGGGCCTCTCAAACAGCTATGGC. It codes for CAILEGLSNSYG. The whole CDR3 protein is CAILEGLSNSYGYTF.

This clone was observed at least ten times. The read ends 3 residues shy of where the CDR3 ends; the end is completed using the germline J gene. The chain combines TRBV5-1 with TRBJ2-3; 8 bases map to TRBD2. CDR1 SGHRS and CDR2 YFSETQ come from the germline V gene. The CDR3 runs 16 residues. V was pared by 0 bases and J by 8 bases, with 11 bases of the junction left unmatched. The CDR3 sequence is CASSLDLTSVAGTQYF. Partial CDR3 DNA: TGCGCCAGCAGCTTGGATCTGACTAGCGTGGCAGGTACG.

CDR3 DNA, as far as it was read: TGTGCCTGGAGTGTTGTGGAGGGCGAG. Protein product: CAWSVVEGE. The complete CDR3 sequence is CAWSVVEGEQYF. The rearrangement joins TRBV30 to TRBJ2-7, with D maybe TRBD2 (6 bases). The read stops 3 residues short of the end of the CDR3; the missing end is completed from the germline J gene. V dropped 0 bases and J dropped 6 bases, with 9 bases sitting between them. Germline V gene lookup returns CDR1 GTSNPN and CDR2 SVGIG (reference sequence). The CDR3 is 12 residues long.

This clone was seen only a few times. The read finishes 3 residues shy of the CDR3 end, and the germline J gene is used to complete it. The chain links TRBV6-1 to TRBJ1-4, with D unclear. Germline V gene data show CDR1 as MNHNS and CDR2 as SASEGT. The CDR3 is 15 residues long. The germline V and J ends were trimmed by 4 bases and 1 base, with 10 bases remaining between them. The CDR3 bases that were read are TGTGCCAGCAGTGCCTCACCGGGAACTAATGAAAAA. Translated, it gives CASSASPGTNEK. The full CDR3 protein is CASSASPGTNEKLFF.

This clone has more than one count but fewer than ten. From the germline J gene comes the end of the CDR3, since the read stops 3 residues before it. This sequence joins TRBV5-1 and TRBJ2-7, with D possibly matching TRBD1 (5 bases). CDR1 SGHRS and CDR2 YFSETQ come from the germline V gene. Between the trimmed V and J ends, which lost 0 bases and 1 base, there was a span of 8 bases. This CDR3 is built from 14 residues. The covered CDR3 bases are TGCGCCAGCAGCTTGGAAGGGGCGTCCTACGAG. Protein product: CASSLEGASYE. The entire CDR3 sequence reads CASSLEGASYEQYF.

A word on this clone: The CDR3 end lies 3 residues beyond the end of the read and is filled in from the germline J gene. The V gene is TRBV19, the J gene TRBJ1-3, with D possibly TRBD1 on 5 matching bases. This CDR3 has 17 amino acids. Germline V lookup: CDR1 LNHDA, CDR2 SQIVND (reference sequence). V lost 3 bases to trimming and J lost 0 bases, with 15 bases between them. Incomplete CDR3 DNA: TGTGCCAGTAGTATTGGGGGACTTCTCGCCTCTGGAAACACC. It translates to CASSIGGLLASGNT. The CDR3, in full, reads CASSIGGLLASGNTIYF.

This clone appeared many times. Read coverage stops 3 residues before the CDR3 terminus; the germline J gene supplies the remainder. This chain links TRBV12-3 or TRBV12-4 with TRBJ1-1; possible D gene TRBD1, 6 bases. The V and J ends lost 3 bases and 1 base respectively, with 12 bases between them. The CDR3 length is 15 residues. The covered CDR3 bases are TGTGCCAGCAGTTTGGGTCCGGGACAGAACACTGAA. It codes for CASSLGPGQNTE. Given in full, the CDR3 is CASSLGPGQNTEAFF.

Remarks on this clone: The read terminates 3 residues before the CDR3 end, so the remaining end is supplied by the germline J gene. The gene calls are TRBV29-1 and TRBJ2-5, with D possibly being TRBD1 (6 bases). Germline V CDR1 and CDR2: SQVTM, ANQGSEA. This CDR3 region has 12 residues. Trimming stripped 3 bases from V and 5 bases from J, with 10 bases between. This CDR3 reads CSVDRGGETQYF. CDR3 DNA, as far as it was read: TGCAGCGTTGACAGGGGCGGGGAGACC.

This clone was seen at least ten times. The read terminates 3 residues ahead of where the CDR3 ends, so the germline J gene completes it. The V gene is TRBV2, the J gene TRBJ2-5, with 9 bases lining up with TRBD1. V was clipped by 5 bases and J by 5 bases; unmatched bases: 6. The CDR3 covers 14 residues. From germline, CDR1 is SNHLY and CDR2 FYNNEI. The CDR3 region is CASSLQGAQETQYF. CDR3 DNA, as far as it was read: TGTGCCAGCAGTCTACAGGGGGCTCAGGAGACC.

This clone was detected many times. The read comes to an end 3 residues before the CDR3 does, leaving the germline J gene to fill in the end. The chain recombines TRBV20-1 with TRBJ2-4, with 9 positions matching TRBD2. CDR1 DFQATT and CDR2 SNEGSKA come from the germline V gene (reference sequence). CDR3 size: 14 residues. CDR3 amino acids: CSAQRGTSLYLQYF. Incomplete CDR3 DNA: TGCAGTGCCCAGCGGGGGACTAGCCTTTACCTT.

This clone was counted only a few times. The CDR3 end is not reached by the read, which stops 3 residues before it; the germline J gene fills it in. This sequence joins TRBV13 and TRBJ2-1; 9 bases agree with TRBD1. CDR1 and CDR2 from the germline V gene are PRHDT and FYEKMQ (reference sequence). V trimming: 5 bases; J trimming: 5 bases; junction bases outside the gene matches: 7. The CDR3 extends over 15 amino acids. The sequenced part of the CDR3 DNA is TGTGCCAGCAGCCATACAGGGGGCTTCGACAATGAG. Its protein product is CASSHTGGFDNE. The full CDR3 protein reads CASSHTGGFDNEQFF. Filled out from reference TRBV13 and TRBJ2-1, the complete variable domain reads AAGVIQSPRHLIKEKRETATLKCYPIPRHDTVYWYQQGPGQDPQFLISFYEKMQSDKGSIPDRFSAQQFSDYHSELNMSSLELGDSALYFCASSHTGGFDNEQFFGPGTRLTVL.

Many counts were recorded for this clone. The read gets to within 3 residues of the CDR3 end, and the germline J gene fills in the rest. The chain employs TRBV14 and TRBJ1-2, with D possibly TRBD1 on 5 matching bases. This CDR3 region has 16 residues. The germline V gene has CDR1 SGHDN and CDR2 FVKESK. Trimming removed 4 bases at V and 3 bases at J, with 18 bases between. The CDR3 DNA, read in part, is TGTGCCAGCAGCCGAAGGCAGGGCCGGCTCCACTATGGC. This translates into CASSRRQGRLHYG. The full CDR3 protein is CASSRRQGRLHYGYTF.

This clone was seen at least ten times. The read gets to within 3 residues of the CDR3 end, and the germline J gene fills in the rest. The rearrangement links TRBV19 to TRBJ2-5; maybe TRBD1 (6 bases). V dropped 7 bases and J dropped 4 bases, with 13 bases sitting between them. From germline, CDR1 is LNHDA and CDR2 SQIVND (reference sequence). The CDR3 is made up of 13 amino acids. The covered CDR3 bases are TGTGCCAGTACCCAGGGACAAGCAGAGACC. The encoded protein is CASTQGQAET. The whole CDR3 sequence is CASTQGQAETQYF.

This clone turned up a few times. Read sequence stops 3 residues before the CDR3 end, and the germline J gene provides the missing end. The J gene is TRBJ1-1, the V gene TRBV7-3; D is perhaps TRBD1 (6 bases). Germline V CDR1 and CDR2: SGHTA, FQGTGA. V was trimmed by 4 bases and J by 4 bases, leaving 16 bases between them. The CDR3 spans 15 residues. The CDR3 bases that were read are TGTGCCAGCAGCTCCTCCCAGGGGCCGGGCACTGAA. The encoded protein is CASSSSQGPGTE. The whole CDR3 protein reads CASSSSQGPGTEAFF.

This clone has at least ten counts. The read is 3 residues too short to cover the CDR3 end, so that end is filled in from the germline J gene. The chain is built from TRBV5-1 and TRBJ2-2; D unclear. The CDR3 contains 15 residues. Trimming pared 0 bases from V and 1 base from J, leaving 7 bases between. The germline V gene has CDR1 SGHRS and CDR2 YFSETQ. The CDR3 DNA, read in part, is TGCGCCAGCAGCTTGGGAGGTCAGAACACCGGGGAG. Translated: CASSLGGQNTGE. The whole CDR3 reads CASSLGGQNTGELFF.

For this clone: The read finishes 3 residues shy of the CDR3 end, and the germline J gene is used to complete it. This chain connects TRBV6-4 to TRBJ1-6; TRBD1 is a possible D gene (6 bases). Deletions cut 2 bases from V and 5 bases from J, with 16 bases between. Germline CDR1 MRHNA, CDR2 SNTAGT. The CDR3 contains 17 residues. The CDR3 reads CASSDPRTETDNSPLHF. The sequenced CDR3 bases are TGTGCCAGCAGTGACCCCCGGACAGAGACTGATAATTCACCC.

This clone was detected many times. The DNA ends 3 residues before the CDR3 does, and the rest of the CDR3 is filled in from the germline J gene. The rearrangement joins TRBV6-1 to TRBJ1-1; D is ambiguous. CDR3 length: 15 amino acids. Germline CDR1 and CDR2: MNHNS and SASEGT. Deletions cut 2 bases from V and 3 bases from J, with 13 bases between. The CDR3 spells CASSEFWGSDTEAFF. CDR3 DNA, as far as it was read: TGTGCCAGCAGTGAATTCTGGGGTAGCGACACTGAA.

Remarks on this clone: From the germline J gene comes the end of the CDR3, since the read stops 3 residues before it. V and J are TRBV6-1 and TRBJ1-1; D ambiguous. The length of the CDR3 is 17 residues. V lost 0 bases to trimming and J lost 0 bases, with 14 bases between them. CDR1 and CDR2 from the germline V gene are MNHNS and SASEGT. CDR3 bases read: TGTGCCAGCAGTGAAGCGGCTAGGGCGGGTATGAACACTGAA. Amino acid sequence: CASSEAARAGMNTE. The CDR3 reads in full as CASSEAARAGMNTEAFF.

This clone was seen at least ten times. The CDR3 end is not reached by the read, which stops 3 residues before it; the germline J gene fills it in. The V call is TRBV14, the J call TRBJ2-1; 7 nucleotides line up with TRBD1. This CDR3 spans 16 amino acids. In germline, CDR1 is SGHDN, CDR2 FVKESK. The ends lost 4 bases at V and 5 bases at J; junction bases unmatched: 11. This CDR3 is CASSRSGQKINNEQFF. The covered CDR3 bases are TGTGCCAGCAGCCGCTCGGGACAGAAAATTAACAATGAG.

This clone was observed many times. The CDR3 reads CSATRGTEAFF. CDR3 DNA (partial): TGCAGTGCTACCCGGGGGACTGAA. V is TRBV20-1 and J is TRBJ1-1; perhaps TRBD1 as D (5 bases). The read finishes 3 residues shy of the CDR3 end, and the germline J gene is used to complete it. The V gene's germline CDR1 is DFQATT and CDR2 SNEGSKA (reference sequence). The CDR3 sequence is 11 residues long. V shed 4 bases and J shed 5 bases, with 8 bases lying between them.

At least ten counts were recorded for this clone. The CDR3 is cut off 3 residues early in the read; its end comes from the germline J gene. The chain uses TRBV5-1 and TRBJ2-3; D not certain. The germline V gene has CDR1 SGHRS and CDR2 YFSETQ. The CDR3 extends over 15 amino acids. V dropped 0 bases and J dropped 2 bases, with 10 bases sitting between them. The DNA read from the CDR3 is TGCGCCAGCAGCTTGGATTCTAGACCCACAGATACG. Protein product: CASSLDSRPTDT. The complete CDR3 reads CASSLDSRPTDTQYF.

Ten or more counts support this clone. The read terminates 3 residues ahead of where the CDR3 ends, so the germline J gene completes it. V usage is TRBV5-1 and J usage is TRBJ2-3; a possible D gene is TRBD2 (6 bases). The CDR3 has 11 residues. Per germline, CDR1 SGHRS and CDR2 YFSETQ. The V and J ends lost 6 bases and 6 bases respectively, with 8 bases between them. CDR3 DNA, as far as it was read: TGCGCCAGCAACCGGGGGGATACG. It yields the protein CASNRGDT. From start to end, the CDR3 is CASNRGDTQYF.

CDR3 DNA (partial): TGTGCCAGCAGTGAAGCTGGACAGACTAATGAAAAA. As protein: CASSEAGQTNEK. The whole CDR3 is CASSEAGQTNEKLFF. J is TRBJ1-4 and V is TRBV2, with D tentatively TRBD1 (6 bases). The read comes to an end 3 residues before the CDR3 does, leaving the germline J gene to fill in the end. This CDR3 region has 15 residues. V lost 0 bases and J 2 bases, leaving 7 bases between the germline ends. In germline, CDR1 is SNHLY, CDR2 FYNNEI.

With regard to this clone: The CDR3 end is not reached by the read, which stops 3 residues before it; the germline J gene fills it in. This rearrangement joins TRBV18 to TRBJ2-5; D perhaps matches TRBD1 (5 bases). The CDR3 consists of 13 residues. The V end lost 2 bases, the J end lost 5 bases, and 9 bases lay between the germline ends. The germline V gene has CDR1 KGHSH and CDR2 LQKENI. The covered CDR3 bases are TGTGCCAGCTCACCAGGGGCGCGGGAGACC. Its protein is CASSPGARET. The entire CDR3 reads CASSPGARETQYF. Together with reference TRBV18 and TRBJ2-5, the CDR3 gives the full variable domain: NAGVMQNPRHLVRRRGQEARLRCSPMKGHSHVYWYRQLPEEGLKFMVYLQKENIIDESGMPKERFSAEFPKEGPSILRIQQVVRGDSAAYFCASSPGARETQYFGPGTRLLVL.